Below are 10 T cell receptor beta chains sequenced from a single sample in a study of cytomegalovirus exposure and HLA in healthy donors. Method: immunoSEQ multiplex PCR; TCRdb's copy keeps in-frame clones and lacks some. The sample gives hundreds of thousands of clones, more than 75% of which show up once; roughly 2.5% is in the top ten. The specimen sequenced was PBMCs. Receptors were obtained from a man aged 18 to 30 in good health and CMV-seronegative.

The V call is TRBV20-1, the J call TRBJ2-5; 7 bases map to TRBD2. Looked up from germline, CDR1 is DFQATT and CDR2 is SNEGSKA (reference sequence). Unmatched junction bases numbered 2, after V lost 8 bases and J lost 2 bases. This CDR3 has 11 amino acids. CDR3 protein: CSPAGQETQYF. The CDR3 region has the DNA TGCAGTCCAGCGGGACAAGAGACCCAGTACTTC.

The rearrangement links TRBV4-1 to TRBJ1-2; D is unclear. CDR1 and CDR2 from the germline V gene are MGHRA and YSYEKL. The CDR3 runs to 16 residues. Trimming removed 1 base from V and 4 bases from J, with 16 bases in between. CDR3 bases: TGCGCCAGCAGCCAAGGTCTCCCAGGCCAGATCTATGGCTACACCTTC. It yields the protein CASSQGLPGQIYGYTF.

V usage is TRBV7-2 and J usage is TRBJ2-1, with TRBD2 matching 7 bases. J was trimmed by 7 bases and V by 1 base; bases with no gene match: 7. The CDR3 has 15 residues. Germline loops: CDR1 SGHTA, CDR2 FQGNSA. The CDR3 protein is CASSLVGTTKNEQFF. The CDR3 DNA follows: TGTGCCAGCAGCTTAGTTGGGACTACCAAAAATGAGCAGTTCTTC.

This chain connects TRBV6-5 to TRBJ2-1, with TRBD2 matching 7 bases. The CDR3 is made up of 13 amino acids. Germline V gene lookup returns CDR1 MNHEY and CDR2 SVGAGI. The trim removed 6 bases at V and 7 bases at J, leaving 6 bases unmatched. CDR3 coding DNA: TGTGCCAGCAGCGTCGGGGGAGGGAATGAGCAGTTCTTC. This gives the protein CASSVGGGNEQFF.

The rearrangement uses TRBV5-1 and TRBJ2-3, with D tentatively TRBD2 (6 bases). The CDR3 is 13 amino acids. With 4 bases removed from V and 8 bases from J, the gap between germline ends came to 14 bases. Looked up from germline, CDR1 is SGHRS and CDR2 is YFSETQ. The CDR3 coding sequence is TGCGCCAGCAGCCGCCGGGGGAGAATTACGCAGTATTTT. This sequence encodes CASSRRGRITQYF.

The chain links TRBV5-4 to TRBJ1-6, with TRBD1 matching over 8 bases. The CDR3 covers 15 residues. The ends lost 1 base at V and 10 bases at J; junction bases unmatched: 7. Germline V lookup: CDR1 SGHNT, CDR2 YYREEE (reference sequence). The CDR3 DNA is TGTGCCAGCAGCTTGTTGCAGGGGGCTGAATCACCCCTCCACTTT. Amino acid sequence: CASSLLQGAESPLHF.

This chain links TRBV6-1 with TRBJ2-7, with TRBD2 matching 9 bases. The J segment lost 3 bases and the V segment lost 6 bases, leaving 6 bases of the junction unmatched. This CDR3 has 14 amino acids. Germline CDR1 reads MNHNS; CDR2 reads SASEGT. CDR3 coding DNA: TGTGCCAGCAGATTTAGCGGGAGAGTCTACGAGCAGTACTTC. Amino acid sequence: CASRFSGRVYEQYF.

This chain joins TRBV7-8 and TRBJ2-5; the D gene is possibly TRBD1 (6 bases). The germline CDR1 and CDR2 sequences are SGHVS and FQNEAQ. Trimming took off 5 bases at V and 5 bases at J, with 12 bases between the two ends. CDR3 length: 13 residues. The chain's CDR3 is CASSHRVLETQYF. The CDR3 DNA sequence: TGTGCCAGCAGCCACAGGGTACTGGAGACCCAGTACTTC.

This chain links TRBV10-2 with TRBJ1-2; D is ambiguous. This CDR3 is built from 13 residues. The ends were cut back, 7 bases at V and 1 base at J, with 10 bases in the middle. Germline CDR1 WSHSY, CDR2 SAAADI. CDR3 loop: CASTAKVNYGYTF. CDR3 sequence (DNA): TGCGCCAGCACCGCGAAAGTTAACTATGGCTACACCTTC.

The chain has TRBV6-6 and TRBJ2-2, with D possibly matching TRBD2 (6 bases). V was cut by 6 bases and J by 4 bases, with 12 bases left in between. CDR3 length equals 14 residues. CDR1 and CDR2 (germline): MNHNY, SVGAGI (reference sequence). The CDR3 DNA follows: TGTGCCAGCAGGGCCGGGCGGGGCACCGGGGAGCTGTTTTTT. As protein: CASRAGRGTGELFF.